The 22 T cell receptor beta chains below all came from one sample that was sequenced in a study of early T cells in non-severe SARS-CoV-2 infection. TCRdb re-called the 5' RACE reads through MiXCR, storing one row per CDR3 protein. The sample gives 20,000 to 30,000 distinct CDR3 sequences, roughly 4.5% of which show up once; about 9.4% is in the top ten. Sequenced sample: whole blood. These receptors all stem from an adult who was a healthcare worker with PCR-confirmed SARS-CoV-2 infection or an uninfected control (not recorded which).

This clonotype was counted at least ten times. The chain has TRBV29-1 and TRBJ2-1; no clear D gene. In germline, CDR1 is SQVTM, CDR2 ANQGSEA. The CDR3 has 13 amino acids. The ends were cut back, 7 bases at V and 5 bases at J, with 15 bases in the middle. Here the CDR3 DNA reads TGCAGCGCCTCCAGGCTAGGTAACAATGAGCAGTTCTTC. This codes for CSASRLGNNEQFF.

This clonotype came up a few times. This chain uses TRBV11-2 with TRBJ2-3; D gene unclear. The CDR3 runs to 11 residues. Germline lookup yields CDR1 SGHAT and CDR2 FQNNGV. V lost 4 bases and J 2 bases, leaving 1 base between the germline ends. CDR3 protein: CASSYTDTQYF. CDR3 DNA: TGTGCCAGCAGCTACACAGATACGCAGTATTTT.

This clonotype showed up many times. The CDR3 nucleotides are TGTGCCAGCACCCAGAGGGCAGGGGGTTCCTACGAGCAGTACTTC. Residues: CASTQRAGGSYEQYF. The chain carries TRBV16 and TRBJ2-7, with 7 bases matching TRBD1. Germline lookup yields CDR1 KGHSY and CDR2 FQNENV. V was clipped by 7 bases and J by 1 base; unmatched bases: 10. This CDR3 has 15 residues.

This clonotype was seen repeatedly, ten times or more. V usage is TRBV28 and J usage is TRBJ2-3, with 8 bases identical to TRBD2. The CDR3 contains 16 residues. The junction had 4 bases not matched to a gene; V was cut back by 2 bases and J by 0 bases. CDR1 and CDR2 (germline): MDHEN, SYDVKM. CDR3 sequence reads: CASSLSSGTSTDTQYF. In DNA form, the CDR3 reads TGTGCCAGCAGTTTAAGTAGCGGGACTAGCACAGATACGCAGTATTTT.

This clonotype appeared many times. The gene calls are TRBV14 and TRBJ1-1; D uncertain. Per the germline V gene, CDR1 is SGHDN and CDR2 is FVKESK. Trimming left V 4 bases short and J 1 base short, with 7 bases between. The CDR3 is made up of 13 amino acids. The CDR3 sequence is CASSRHGNTEAFF. Here the CDR3 DNA reads TGTGCCAGCAGCCGCCATGGGAACACTGAAGCTTTCTTT.

This clonotype showed up many times. This sequence joins TRBV6-6 and TRBJ2-7; 7 nucleotides line up with TRBD1. The germline V gene encodes CDR1 MNHNY and CDR2 SVGAGI (reference sequence). This CDR3 comprises 15 residues. V trimming: 2 bases; J trimming: 3 bases; junction bases outside the gene matches: 7. The CDR3 is CASSYPSPGGYEQYF. Here the CDR3 DNA reads TGTGCCAGCAGTTACCCATCCCCAGGGGGCTACGAGCAGTACTTC.

This clonotype came up many times. The chain recombines TRBV7-8 with TRBJ1-5; D is uncertain. The CDR3 covers 12 residues. Germline CDR1 reads SGHVS; CDR2 reads FQNEAQ. V dropped 7 bases and J dropped 6 bases, with 10 bases sitting between them. CDR3 sequence reads: CASTILGQPQHF. CDR3 sequence (DNA): TGTGCCAGCACGATTTTAGGTCAGCCCCAGCATTTT.

This clonotype was counted at least ten times. The chain employs TRBV18 and TRBJ1-1; TRBD1 matches 8 bases. V dropped 4 bases and J dropped 0; count of bases not matched to a gene: 1. Germline assignment: CDR1 KGHSH and CDR2 LQKENI. CDR3 length: 14 amino acids. The CDR3 nucleotides are TGTGCCAGCTCACTGGACAGGGTGAACACTGAAGCTTTCTTT. This codes for CASSLDRVNTEAFF. The whole variable domain, remainder taken from reference TRBV18 and TRBJ1-1, is NAGVMQNPRHLVRRRGQEARLRCSPMKGHSHVYWYRQLPEEGLKFMVYLQKENIIDESGMPKERFSAEFPKEGPSILRIQQVVRGDSAAYFCASSLDRVNTEAFFGQGTRLTVV.

This clonotype was seen at least ten times. The chain recombines TRBV29-1 with TRBJ2-2; a possible D gene is TRBD1 (5 bases). V was shortened by 4 bases and J by 2 bases, with 8 bases between the two germline ends. CDR3 size: 13 residues. CDR1 and CDR2 (germline): SQVTM, ANQGSEA. CDR3 loop: CSVGQLNTGELFF. The CDR3 nucleotides are TGCAGCGTTGGACAGCTAAACACCGGGGAGCTGTTTTTT.

This clonotype was detected ten times or more. The chain combines TRBV5-4 with TRBJ2-2; 7 nucleotides line up with TRBD2. The CDR3 runs to 13 residues. The V and J ends lost 7 bases and 3 bases, in that order; junction bases with no gene match: 3. Germline lookup yields CDR1 SGHNT and CDR2 YYREEE (reference sequence). CDR3 bases: TGTGCCAGCTCTCGGGGGGACACCGGGGAGCTGTTTTTT. Protein sequence: CASSRGDTGELFF.

This clonotype showed up many times. The rearrangement links TRBV28 to TRBJ2-1; D might be TRBD1 or TRBD2, each matching 5 bases. This CDR3 is 15 amino acids long. V gave up 11 bases and J gave up 1 base, with 18 bases separating them. Germline-derived CDR1 and CDR2 are MDHEN and SYDVKM. CDR3: CAAAARWGSYNEQFF. The CDR3 region has the DNA TGTGCCGCCGCGGCCCGTTGGGGGTCCTACAATGAGCAGTTCTTC.

This clonotype occurred many times. This rearrangement joins TRBV7-9 to TRBJ2-3; no definite D call. Deletions cut 6 bases from V and 2 bases from J, with 15 bases between. There are 15 residues in the CDR3. Germline V gene sequence: CDR1 SEHNR, CDR2 FQNEAQ (reference sequence). The DNA for the CDR3 is TGTGCCAGCAGGGGTCTGGCCAAGGCCACAGATACGCAGTATTTT. Translation gives CASRGLAKATDTQYF.

The sample holds many counts of this clonotype. The chain links TRBV6-6 to TRBJ1-4, with D perhaps matching TRBD1 (6 bases). The germline V gene encodes CDR1 MNHNY and CDR2 SVGAGI (reference sequence). V lost 5 bases, J lost 9 bases, and 7 bases lay in between. The CDR3 is made up of 11 amino acids. The DNA of the CDR3 is TGTGCCAGCAGTACAGGGAAAAAACTGTTTTTT. This sequence encodes CASSTGKKLFF.

The sample holds many counts of this clonotype. The V and J genes are TRBV28 and TRBJ1-1; TRBD1 might be the D (5 bases). The length of the CDR3 is 14 residues. Germline values: CDR1 MDHEN, CDR2 SYDVKM. With 3 bases removed from V and 6 bases from J, the gap between germline ends came to 14 bases. The CDR3, as DNA: TGTGCCAGCAGTTTGTCGGGGCATGGGGCTGAAGCTTTCTTT. Its protein product is CASSLSGHGAEAFF.

This clonotype was detected a few times. The chain recombines TRBV29-1 with TRBJ2-1; a weak D match, TRBD2 (6 bases). V lost 7 bases and J lost 6, with 19 bases in between. Germline CDR1 and CDR2: SQVTM and ANQGSEA. There are 14 residues in the CDR3. CDR3 sequence (DNA): TGCAGCGCACACCACGGGACTTTCTCCAATGAGCAGTTCTTC. As protein: CSAHHGTFSNEQFF.

The sample holds many counts of this clonotype. The rearrangement joins TRBV7-9 to TRBJ1-3; TRBD1 matches 8 bases. The CDR3 loop spans 17 amino acids. Germline V CDR1 and CDR2: SEHNR, FQNEAQ (reference sequence). The V segment lost 4 bases and the J segment 1 base; nucleotides outside the gene matches: 9. In nucleotides, the CDR3 is TGTGCCAGCAGCTCCACCCTACAGGGGGAATCTGGAAACACCATATATTTT. This translates into CASSSTLQGESGNTIYF.

The chain uses TRBV7-8 and TRBJ2-1; D remains ambiguous. The length of the CDR3 is 14 residues. Germline V CDR1 and CDR2: SGHVS, FQNEAQ. Trimming shortened V by 1 base and J by 5 bases, and 9 bases separated the two germline ends. CDR3 sequence: CASSLDIENNEQFF. The CDR3 DNA is TGTGCCAGCAGCTTAGATATAGAAAACAATGAGCAGTTCTTC.

This clonotype has just a few counts. This sequence joins TRBV28 and TRBJ1-6; no definite D call. V lost 6 bases to trimming and J lost 3 bases, with 15 bases between them. The germline V gene has CDR1 MDHEN and CDR2 SYDVKM. The CDR3 has 16 residues. The CDR3 nucleotides read TGTGCCAGCAGCTGGGCTCGGACGGACTATAATTCACCCCTCCACTTT. Encoded protein: CASSWARTDYNSPLHF.

This clonotype was found many times. The chain joins TRBV20-1 to TRBJ2-2; D remains ambiguous. V gave up 6 bases and J gave up 6 bases, with 8 bases separating them. This CDR3 spans 11 amino acids. Germline V gene lookup returns CDR1 DFQATT and CDR2 SNEGSKA (reference sequence). CDR3 sequence: CSAIEAGELFF. Here the CDR3 DNA reads TGCAGTGCGATTGAAGCCGGGGAGCTGTTTTTT.

At least ten counts were recorded for this clonotype. This rearrangement joins TRBV9 to TRBJ2-5; D is unresolved. The CDR3 is 11 residues long. The ends were cut back, 4 bases at V and 3 bases at J, with 4 bases in the middle. Germline assignment: CDR1 SGDLS and CDR2 YYNGEE. In nucleotides, the CDR3 is TGTGCCAGCAGCTCCGAAGAGACCCAGTACTTC. It is translated as CASSSEETQYF.

This clonotype was found many times. The rearrangement joins TRBV20-1 to TRBJ1-4, with TRBD1 identical over 8 bases. Germline assignment: CDR1 DFQATT and CDR2 SNEGSKA (reference sequence). This CDR3 is 14 amino acids long. V shed 6 bases and J 1 base; nucleotides not matched to a gene: 4. The CDR3 DNA reads TGCAGTGCGCAGACAGGGGTAACTAATGAAAAACTGTTTTTT. Amino acids: CSAQTGVTNEKLFF.

This clonotype was observed at least ten times. The rearrangement links TRBV7-8 to TRBJ2-5, with a possible D match to TRBD2 (5 bases). The CDR3 length is 13 residues. Germline V gene lookup returns CDR1 SGHVS and CDR2 FQNEAQ. Between the trimmed V and J ends, which lost 3 bases and 9 bases, there was a span of 14 bases. Here the CDR3 reads CASSFTYMEAQYF. The CDR3 region has the DNA TGTGCCAGCAGCTTTACTTATATGGAGGCCCAGTACTTC.